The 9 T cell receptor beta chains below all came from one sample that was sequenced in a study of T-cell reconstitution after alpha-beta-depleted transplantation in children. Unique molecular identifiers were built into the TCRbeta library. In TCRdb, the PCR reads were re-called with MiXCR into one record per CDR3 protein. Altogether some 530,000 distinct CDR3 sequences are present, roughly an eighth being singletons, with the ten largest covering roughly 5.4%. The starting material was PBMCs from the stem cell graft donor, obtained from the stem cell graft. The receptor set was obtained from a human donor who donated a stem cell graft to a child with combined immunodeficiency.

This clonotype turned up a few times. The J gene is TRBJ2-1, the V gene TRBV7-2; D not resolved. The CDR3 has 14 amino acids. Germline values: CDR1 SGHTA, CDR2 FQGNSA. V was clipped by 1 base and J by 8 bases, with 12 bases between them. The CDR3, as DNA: TGTGCCAGCAGCTTAGGGGCCCAGCGCTATGAGCAGTTCTTC. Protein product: CASSLGAQRYEQFF.

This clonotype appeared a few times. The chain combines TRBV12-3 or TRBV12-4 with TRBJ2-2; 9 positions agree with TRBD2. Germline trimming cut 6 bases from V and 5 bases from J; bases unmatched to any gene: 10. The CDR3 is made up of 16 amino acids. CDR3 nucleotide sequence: TGTGCCAGCAGCCCCCGGGCTAGCGGGGTTACCGGGGAGCTGTTTTTT. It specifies CASSPRASGVTGELFF.

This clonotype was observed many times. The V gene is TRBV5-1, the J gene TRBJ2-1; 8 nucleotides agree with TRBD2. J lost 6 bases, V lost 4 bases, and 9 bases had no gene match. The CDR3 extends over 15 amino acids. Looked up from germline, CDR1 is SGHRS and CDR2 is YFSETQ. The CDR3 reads CASSRSGSEGNEQFF. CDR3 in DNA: TGCGCCAGCAGCCGGAGCGGGAGTGAGGGCAATGAGCAGTTCTTC.

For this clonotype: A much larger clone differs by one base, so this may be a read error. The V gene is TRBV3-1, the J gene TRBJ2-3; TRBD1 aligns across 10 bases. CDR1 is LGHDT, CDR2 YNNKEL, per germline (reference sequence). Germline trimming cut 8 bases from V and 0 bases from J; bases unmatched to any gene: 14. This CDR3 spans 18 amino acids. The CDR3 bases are TGTGCCAGCTGCCTAGACAGGGGGCGCCCCGTTAGCACAGATACGCAGTATTTT. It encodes CASCLDRGRPVSTDTQYF.

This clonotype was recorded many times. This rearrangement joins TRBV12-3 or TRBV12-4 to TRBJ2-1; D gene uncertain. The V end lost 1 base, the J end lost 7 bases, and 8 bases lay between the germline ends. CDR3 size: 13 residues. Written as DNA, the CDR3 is TGTGCCAGCAGTTTAGGGGTGGCAAATGAGCAGTTCTTC. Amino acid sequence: CASSLGVANEQFF.

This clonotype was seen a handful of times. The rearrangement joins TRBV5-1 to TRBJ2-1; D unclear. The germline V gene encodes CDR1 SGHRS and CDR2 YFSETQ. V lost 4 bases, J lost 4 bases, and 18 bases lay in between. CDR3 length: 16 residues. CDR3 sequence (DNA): TGCGCCAGCAGCGTCTCGCTCCTCAATCGATACAATGAGCAGTTCTTC. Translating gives CASSVSLLNRYNEQFF.

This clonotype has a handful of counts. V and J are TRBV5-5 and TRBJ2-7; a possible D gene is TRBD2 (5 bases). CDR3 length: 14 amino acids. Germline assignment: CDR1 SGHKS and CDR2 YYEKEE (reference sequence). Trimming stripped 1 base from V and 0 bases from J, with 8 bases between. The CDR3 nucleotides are TGTGCCAGCAGCTTGTTCCTAGCCTCCTACGAGCAGTACTTC. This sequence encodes CASSLFLASYEQYF.

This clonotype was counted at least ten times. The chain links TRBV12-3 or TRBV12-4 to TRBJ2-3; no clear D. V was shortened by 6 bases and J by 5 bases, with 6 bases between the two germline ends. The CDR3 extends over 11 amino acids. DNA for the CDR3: TGTGCCAGCAGCTGGGGAGATACGCAGTATTTT. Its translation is CASSWGDTQYF.

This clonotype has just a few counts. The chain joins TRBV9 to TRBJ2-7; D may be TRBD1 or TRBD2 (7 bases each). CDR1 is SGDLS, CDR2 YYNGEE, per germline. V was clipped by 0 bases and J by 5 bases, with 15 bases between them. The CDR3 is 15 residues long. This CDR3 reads CASSVGGGQLDEQYF. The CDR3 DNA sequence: TGTGCCAGCAGCGTAGGGGGGGGACAGCTAGACGAGCAGTACTTC.